This T cell receptor beta chain was found in a study of T cell responses to AZD1222 COVID-19 vaccine. Sequencing was performed with immunoSEQ multiplex PCR; in TCRdb, only in-frame clones are kept and a portion is missing. This table has approximately 110,000 clones, approximately 85% appearing once. The CDR3 loop spans 16 amino acids. Germline CDR1 is MNHEY and CDR2 is SMNVEV (reference sequence). Comments on this clone: One junction end disagrees with the germline gene, perhaps due to a read error.

The sequencing used peripheral blood, collected on day 0 of MenACWY control vaccination. This receptor was obtained from an adult in good health. The chain couples TRBV27 to TRBJ2-1, with TRBD1 matching over 9 bases. The CDR3 bases are TGTGCCAGCCGTTTCGGGGGGACAGGGTCTGGCAATGAGCAGTTCTTC. Translating it yields CASRFGGTGSGNEQFF.